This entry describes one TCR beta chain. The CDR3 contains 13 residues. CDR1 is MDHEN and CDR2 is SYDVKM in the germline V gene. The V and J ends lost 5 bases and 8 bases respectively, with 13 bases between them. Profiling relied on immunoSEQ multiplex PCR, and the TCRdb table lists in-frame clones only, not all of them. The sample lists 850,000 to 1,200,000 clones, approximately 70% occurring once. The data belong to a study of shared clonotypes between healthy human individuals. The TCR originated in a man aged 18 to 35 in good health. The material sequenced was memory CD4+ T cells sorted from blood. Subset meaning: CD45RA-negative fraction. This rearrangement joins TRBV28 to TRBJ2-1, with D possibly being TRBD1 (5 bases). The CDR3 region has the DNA TGTGCCAGCAGTCAAGGGGTTCCCGATGAGCAGTTCTTC. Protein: CASSQGVPDEQFF.